There are a few counts of the clone carrying this T cell receptor (beta chain). The record originates from a study of cytomegalovirus exposure and HLA in healthy donors. Clones were read by immunoSEQ multiplex PCR, and TCRdb kept only the in-frame ones, dropping some. This sample has roughly 250,000 clones, with around 87% found just once. This receptor was identified in a woman aged 25 to 45 in good health and CMV-seropositive. Sample: PBMCs.

The CDR3 region has the DNA TGTGCCAGCAGCCGGGACAGGATCTATGGCTACACCTTC. Residues: CASSRDRIYGYTF. The V call is TRBV7-2, the J call TRBJ1-2, with 8 bases aligning to TRBD1. The CDR3 is made up of 13 amino acids. CDR1 is SGHTA and CDR2 is FQGNSA in the germline V gene. V was clipped by 5 bases and J by 4 bases; unmatched bases: 3.